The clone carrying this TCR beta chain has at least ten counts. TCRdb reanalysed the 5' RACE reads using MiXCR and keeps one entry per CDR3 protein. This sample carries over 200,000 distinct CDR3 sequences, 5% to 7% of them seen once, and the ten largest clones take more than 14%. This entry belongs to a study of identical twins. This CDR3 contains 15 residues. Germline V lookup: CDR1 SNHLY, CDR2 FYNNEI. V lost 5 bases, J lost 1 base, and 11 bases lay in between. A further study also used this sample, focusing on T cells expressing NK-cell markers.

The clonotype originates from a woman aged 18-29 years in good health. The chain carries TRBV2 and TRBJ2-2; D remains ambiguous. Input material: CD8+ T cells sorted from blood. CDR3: CASSFRTVNTGELFF. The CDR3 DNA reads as TGTGCCAGCAGTTTTCGGACGGTGAACACCGGGGAGCTGTTTTTT. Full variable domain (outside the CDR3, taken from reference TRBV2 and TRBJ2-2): EPEVTQTPSHQVTQMGQEVILRCVPISNHLYFYWYRQILGQKVEFLVSFYNNEISEKSEIFDDQFSVERPDGSNFTLKIRSTKLEDSAMYFCASSFRTVNTGELFFGEGSRLTVL.